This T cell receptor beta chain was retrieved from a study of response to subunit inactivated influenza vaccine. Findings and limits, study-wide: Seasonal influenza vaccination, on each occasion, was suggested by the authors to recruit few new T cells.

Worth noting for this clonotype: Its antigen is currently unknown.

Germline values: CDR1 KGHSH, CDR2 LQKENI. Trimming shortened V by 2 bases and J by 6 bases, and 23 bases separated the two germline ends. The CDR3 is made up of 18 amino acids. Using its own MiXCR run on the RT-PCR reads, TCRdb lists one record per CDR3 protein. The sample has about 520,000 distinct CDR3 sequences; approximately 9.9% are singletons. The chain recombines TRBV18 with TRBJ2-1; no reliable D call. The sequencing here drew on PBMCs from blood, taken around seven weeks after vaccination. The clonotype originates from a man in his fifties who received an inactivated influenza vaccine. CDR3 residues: CASSPIWSGSEKTNEQFF. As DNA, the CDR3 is TGTGCCAGCTCACCAATTTGGAGTGGCTCTGAAAAAACCAATGAGCAGTTCTTC.